This T cell receptor beta chain appears in the sequencing data of a study of Graves' ophthalmopathy and Graves' hyperthyroidism. The CDR3 covers 13 residues. Germline CDR1 is SEHNR and CDR2 is FQNEAQ (reference sequence). V lost 1 base and J 7 bases, leaving 10 bases between the germline ends. Study results and limitations: Stable hyperthyroidism and ophthalmopathy were told apart by a 13-signature model, which achieved roughly 90% sensitivity and 81.08% specificity. A majority of expanded thyroid clonotypes exceeding 0.001 frequency were likewise present in blood. The model flagged ophthalmopathy progression at approximately 66% sensitivity and 72% to 75% specificity.

As the template, RNA transcripts were used to amplify TCR beta CDR3 regions. HTBI primers primed a first-round RT-PCR, and a second-round multiplex PCR followed. TCRdb redid the calling of the multiplex PCR reads with MiXCR, one entry per CDR3 protein. The repertoire includes hundreds of thousands of distinct CDR3 sequences, about two fifths of them detected once, and about 3.3% sits in the top ten. A word on this clonotype: Its antigen remains unknown.

Where ophthalmopathy was present, donors had moderate-to-severe activity, CAS ≥3, NOSPECS ≥4 and duration under 3 months. This clonotype was obtained from an adult man with Graves' ophthalmopathy. Sequenced material: peripheral blood. This chain links TRBV7-9 with TRBJ1-2, with D unclear. CDR3 in DNA: TGTGCCAGCAGCTTAGGCGCCTTCTCTGGCTACACCTTC. It yields the protein CASSLGAFSGYTF.